What follows describes a single TCR beta chain. The data originate from a study of long-term antiretroviral therapy in people with HIV. The immunoSEQ assay was v3.0, run at survey level. Sequencing used immunoSEQ multiplex PCR; TCRdb keeps in-frame clones, though not all of them. Of 24,000 or so clones in the sample, about 77% were seen once. The CDR3 loop spans 15 amino acids. Trimming took 8 bases from V and 6 from J; bases not matched to a gene: 11. Looked up from germline, CDR1 is MNHEY and CDR2 is SMNVEV (reference sequence). V usage is TRBV27 and J usage is TRBJ2-1; 9 bases line up with TRBD2. This clonotype was obtained from a woman aged 40 to 50 with HIV. The specimen comprised unsorted PBMCs, sampled 0.5 years after starting antiretroviral therapy. CDR3 amino acids: CASYLGTSPINEQFF. CDR3 nucleotide sequence: TGTGCCAGCTACCTTGGGACTAGCCCTATCAATGAGCAGTTCTTC.